These 17 T cell receptor beta chains share one sample of origin, sequenced in a study of vaccination effects on CD4 cells after COVID-19. These receptors lack a known antigen. Some clones are missing from TCRdb's copy, which holds only in-frame ones; the method was immunoSEQ multiplex PCR. The sample shows about 54,000 clones, 75% to 90% of them seen only once. Expansion with viral peptide pools was applied to antigen-specific CD4+ T cells by the ViraFEST assay prior to sequencing. The authors isolated CD4+ T cells after roughly 10 days of culture. Here the sequenced sample was CD4+ T cells from PBMCs cultured with HCoV-229E spike peptides, taken before COVID-19 vaccination. The receptors stem from a human donor who received a COVID-19 vaccine.

This sequence joins TRBV30 and TRBJ2-3, with 10 positions matching TRBD1. This CDR3 is built from 15 residues. Germline CDR1 is GTSNPN and CDR2 is SVGIG (reference sequence). J was trimmed by 1 base and V by 5 bases; bases with no gene match: 6. DNA for the CDR3: TGTGCCTGGGCCCCCGGGACAGGGGGCACAGATACGCAGTATTTT. Translated, it gives CAWAPGTGGTDTQYF.

This clone appeared a single time. The chain recombines TRBV7-7 with TRBJ2-3, with D perhaps TRBD2 (5 bases). The CDR3 runs to 17 residues. Trimming took off 0 bases at V and 6 bases at J, with 19 bases between the two ends. From germline, CDR1 is SSHAT and CDR2 FNYEAQ (reference sequence). The CDR3 bases are TGTGCCAGCAGCTTAGCCCAGGACTCAACCAACCATGATACGCAGTATTTT. As protein: CASSLAQDSTNHDTQYF.

This clone was observed once. The chain uses TRBV5-1 and TRBJ1-4; the match to TRBD1 covers 8 bases. V trimming: 6 bases; J trimming: 8 bases; junction bases outside the gene matches: 6. Germline V gene sequence: CDR1 SGHRS, CDR2 YFSETQ. The CDR3 extends over 13 amino acids. CDR3 sequence: CASIDRGREKLFF. DNA for the CDR3: TGCGCCAGCATTGACAGGGGTCGGGAAAAACTGTTTTTT.

The J gene is TRBJ2-1, the V gene TRBV10-1; 13 bases map to TRBD2. The CDR3 length is 15 residues. V dropped 0 bases and J dropped 8; count of bases not matched to a gene: 1. CDR1 is WNHNN and CDR2 is SYGVQD in the germline V gene (reference sequence). CDR3 residues: CASSESGLAGDEQFF. DNA for the CDR3: TGCGCCAGCAGTGAGTCCGGACTAGCGGGAGATGAGCAGTTCTTC.

The chain links TRBV2 to TRBJ2-7; D ambiguous. Deletions cut 10 bases from V and 6 bases from J, with 25 bases between. The CDR3 spans 15 residues. The germline V gene encodes CDR1 SNHLY and CDR2 FYNNEI. This chain's CDR3 is CATQGQDQTQVEQYV. For the CDR3, the DNA is TGTGCCACCCAAGGGCAGGACCAAACCCAAGTCGAGCAGTACGTC.

This chain links TRBV11-2 with TRBJ1-4; possible D gene TRBD1, 5 bases. CDR3 length equals 15 residues. Germline V gene data show CDR1 as SGHAT and CDR2 as FQNNGV. The V gene lost 2 bases and the J gene lost 3 bases, with 10 bases spanning the gap. CDR3 sequence reads: CASSLFSGSNEKLFF. CDR3 DNA sequence: TGTGCCAGCAGCTTATTCTCAGGGTCTAATGAAAAACTGTTTTTT.

The rearrangement links TRBV5-6 to TRBJ2-7; D is unresolved. V gave up 0 bases and J gave up 3 bases, with 13 bases separating them. Germline assignment: CDR1 SGHDT and CDR2 YYEEEE. CDR3 length equals 15 residues. The CDR3 nucleotides are TGTGCCAGCAGCTTGGCGTTGGGCAGAAGCTACGAGCAGTACGTC. Protein: CASSLALGRSYEQYV.

This clone was recorded a few times. The chain carries TRBV7-9 and TRBJ1-2; 7 bases agree with TRBD1. Germline lookup yields CDR1 SEHNR and CDR2 FQNEAQ (reference sequence). The CDR3 is made up of 13 amino acids. V trimming: 5 bases; J trimming: 4 bases; junction bases outside the gene matches: 4. The CDR3 DNA reads as TGTGCCAGCAGCGCAGGACAGGTCTATGGCTACACCTTC. Protein product: CASSAGQVYGYTF.

The chain carries TRBV3-1 (or the pseudogene TRBV3-2) and TRBJ2-1; D is perhaps TRBD2 (5 bases). The CDR3 extends over 13 amino acids. Deletions cut 2 bases from V and 5 bases from J, with 7 bases between. Germline CDR1 LGHDT, CDR2 YNNKEL (reference sequence). CDR3 loop: CASSQSADNEQFF. The DNA of the CDR3 is TGTGCCAGCAGCCAATCAGCGGACAATGAGCAGTTCTTC.

The V call is TRBV7-9, the J call TRBJ1-1, with TRBD1 identical over 7 bases. The CDR3 is 14 amino acids. Trimming took 6 bases from V and 4 from J; bases not matched to a gene: 8. The V gene's germline CDR1 is SEHNR and CDR2 FQNEAQ (reference sequence). The CDR3 bases are TGTGCCAGCAGATCTACAGGGGAGGGCACTGAAGCTTTCTTT. Translation gives CASRSTGEGTEAFF. The full variable domain, rest sourced from reference TRBV7-9 and TRBJ1-1, is DTGVSQNPRHKITKRGQNVTFRCDPISEHNRLYWYRQTLGQGPEFLTYFQNEAQLEKSRLLSDRFSAERPKGSFSTLEIQRTEQGDSAMYLCASRSTGEGTEAFFGQGTRLTVV.

The V call is TRBV5-1, the J call TRBJ2-3, with D uncertain. Between the trimmed V and J ends, which lost 2 bases and 5 bases, there was a span of 6 bases. This CDR3 is built from 12 residues. CDR1 is SGHRS and CDR2 is YFSETQ in the germline V gene. The CDR3 loop is CASSFLQDTQYF. The CDR3 nucleotides are TGCGCCAGCAGCTTCCTACAAGATACGCAGTATTTT.

The chain is built from TRBV6-4 and TRBJ2-7; 7 bases fit TRBD1. The V gene end was trimmed by 4 bases and the J gene end by 5 bases; junction bases not matched to a gene: 11. Germline V gene sequence: CDR1 MRHNA, CDR2 SNTAGT. The CDR3 has 15 amino acids. The CDR3 nucleotides are TGTGCCAGCAGTGCCCCCACAGGGGAAGTAGACGAGCAGTACGTC. Translated: CASSAPTGEVDEQYV.

CDR3 sequence: CASRRTGGVNGYTF. The CDR3 nucleotides are TGTGCCAGCAGGCGGACAGGGGGCGTAAATGGCTACACCTTC. This sequence joins TRBV6-5 and TRBJ1-2, with 11 bases aligning to TRBD1. V lost 6 bases and J lost 6; bases outside the gene matches: 6. CDR1 and CDR2 (germline): MNHEY, SVGAGI. The CDR3 sequence is 14 residues long.

The V gene is TRBV18, the J gene TRBJ2-7, with 7 bases matching TRBD1. The junction had 8 bases not matched to a gene; V was cut back by 4 bases and J by 2 bases. This CDR3 is 15 amino acids long. Germline CDR1 KGHSH, CDR2 LQKENI. CDR3 amino acids: CASSRDREYAYEQYV. Written as DNA, the CDR3 is TGTGCCAGCTCACGAGACAGGGAGTATGCCTACGAGCAGTACGTC.

This clone was observed a few times. This chain joins TRBV2 and TRBJ2-1; no reliable D call. This CDR3 spans 11 amino acids. V was clipped by 9 bases and J by 3 bases, with 6 bases between them. Looked up from germline, CDR1 is SNHLY and CDR2 is FYNNEI. The CDR3 loop is CASYYYNEQFF. The CDR3 DNA reads as TGTGCCAGTTACTACTACAATGAGCAGTTCTTC. Supplemented by reference TRBV2 and TRBJ2-1, the full variable domain reads EPEVTQTPSHQVTQMGQEVILRCVPISNHLYFYWYRQILGQKVEFLVSFYNNEISEKSEIFDDQFSVERPDGSNFTLKIRSTKLEDSAMYFCASYYYNEQFFGPGTRLTVL.

The V and J genes are TRBV12-3 or TRBV12-4 and TRBJ2-1; possible D gene TRBD2, 6 bases. The length of the CDR3 is 12 residues. V was cut by 7 bases and J by 8 bases, with 12 bases left in between. Here the CDR3 reads CASTQTRDEQFF. CDR3 sequence (DNA): TGTGCCAGCACCCAGACTAGGGATGAGCAGTTCTTC.

The J gene is TRBJ2-3, the V gene TRBV19, with TRBD1 identical over 10 bases. V was clipped by 5 bases and J by 1 base; unmatched bases: 24. The CDR3 has 22 residues. Germline-derived CDR1 and CDR2 are LNHDA and SQIVND (reference sequence). CDR3 protein: CASSRKKPGQGRLATRTDTQYF. CDR3 nucleotide sequence: TGTGCCAGTAGTCGTAAGAAACCGGGACAGGGGCGACTAGCGACCCGCACAGATACGCAGTATTTT.